A selection of T cell receptor beta chains follows, all from one sample in a study of persistence of HIV-infected CD4 T cells. The data were produced by immunoSEQ multiplex PCR, yet TCRdb's version contains in-frame clones alone and is incomplete. The table lists about 25,000 clones, approximately 79% of them singletons. Their specific antigens are unknown. The sample was CD4+ T cells sorted from PBMCs after approximately 19-hour stimulation, taken from a patient who received antiretroviral therapy. Receptor source: an adult man with HIV who was CMV-seropositive. The CDR3 runs from the conserved cysteine through the conserved F or W. The D gene is left open where the match is weak. Only part of the rows carry a size: once, few, many, or a class if the clone is expanded.

V gene	clone size	D gene	J gene	CDR3 DNA	CDR3 protein
TRBV28	-	-	TRBJ1-2	TGTGCCAGCGTAACGGGAGTCTATGGCTACACCTTC	CASVTGVYGYTF
TRBV19	once	TRBD1	TRBJ2-2	TGTGCCAGTAGTATGACCCACGGGACAGTTTTATCCGGGGAGCTGTTTTTT	CASSMTHGTVLSGELFF
TRBV6-5	-	TRBD2	TRBJ2-3	TGTGCCAGCAGTTTCCAGCGGGGGGAGACAGATACGCAGTATTTT	CASSFQRGETDTQYF
TRBV15	-	-	TRBJ2-3	TGTGCCACCAGAAACCCCATTAGCACAGATACGCAGTATTTT	CATRNPISTDTQYF
TRBV19	-	TRBD2	TRBJ2-3	TGTGCCAGCCAGCGGGGGGGGCTCGGCGATACGCAGTATTTT	CASQRGGLGDTQYF
TRBV2	-	-	TRBJ1-2	TGTGCCAGCCTAATGAACAGGGAGTATAGCTATGGCTACACCTTC	CASLMNREYSYGYTF
TRBV6-4	-	TRBD2	TRBJ2-1	TGTGCCAGCAGCCTAGCGGGCGGACCCCCCCACAATGAGCAGTTCTTC	CASSLAGGPPHNEQFF
TRBV5-1	-	-	TRBJ2-7	TGCGCCAGCAGCTTGGCCCTGGCCTACGAGCAGTACTTC	CASSLALAYEQYF
TRBV7-9	-	-	TRBJ2-7	TGTGCCAGCAGTAATGGCCCCAACGAGCAGTACTTC	CASSNGPNEQYF
TRBV5-4	-	-	TRBJ2-1	TGTGCCAGCAGCTTGGGGGGGACATCGAGGAGGAATGAGCAGTTCTTC	CASSLGGTSRRNEQFF
TRBV25-1	-	-	TRBJ1-4	TGTGCCAGCAGCTTTTCTGGGACTAATGAAAAACTGTTTTTT	CASSFSGTNEKLFF
TRBV24-1	-	TRBD1	TRBJ2-2	TGTGCCACAGGCGGGACAGGGGGTATCGGGGAGCTGTTTTTT	CATGGTGGIGELFF
TRBV2	-	-	TRBJ1-4	TGTGCCAGCCTCTTGACGGATGCAACTAATGAAAAACTGTTTTTT	CASLLTDATNEKLFF
TRBV5-5	few	-	TRBJ1-5	TGTGCCAGCAGCACCGGGGAGGAGCCAAGGCCCCAGCATTTT	CASSTGEEPRPQHF
TRBV7-2	few	TRBD1	TRBJ1-1	TGTGCCAGCAGCCCACAGGGGGCAAGTTCTTCGAGGACTGAAGCTTTCTTT	CASSPQGASSSRTEAFF
TRBV28	-	-	TRBJ2-3	TGTGCCAGCAGTGAAGGGGGAACTAGCACAGATACGCAGTATTTT	CASSEGGTSTDTQYF
TRBV15	-	-	TRBJ2-2	TGTGCCACCAGCAGAGCGGGGCCCCCAGGGGATACCGGGGAGCTGTTTTTT	CATSRAGPPGDTGELFF
TRBV2	-	TRBD2	TRBJ2-2	TGTGCCAGCAGCCTCGAGCGGGGGGGCAGTACCGGGGAGCTGTTTTTT	CASSLERGGSTGELFF
TRBV5-4	-	TRBD1	TRBJ2-1	TGTGCCAGCAGTTCACAGGGGACTGAGCAGTTCTTC	CASSSQGTEQFF
TRBV5-1	-	-	TRBJ1-5	TGCGCCAGCAGCCTGGAGGGGGTGACACCCTATAGCAATCAGCCCCAGCATTTT	CASSLEGVTPYSNQPQHF
TRBV29-1	-	TRBD1	TRBJ2-7	TGCAGCGTTGCCCTAGGACAGGGCCGCCACGAGCAGTACTTC	CSVALGQGRHEQYF
TRBV28	-	-	TRBJ1-1	TGTGCCAGCAGTCTTTTGGGTATTGCAGCTTTCTTT	CASSLLGIAAFF
TRBV19	-	TRBD1	TRBJ2-5	TGTGCCAGTAGTAGAGTGACAGGGGGGGAGACCCAGTACTTC	CASSRVTGGETQYF
TRBV24-1	-	-	TRBJ2-2	TGTGCCACTGAGCCTCCCCGGGGGGGGGAGCTGTTTTTT	CATEPPRGGELFF
TRBV6-5	-	TRBD1	TRBJ2-3	TGTGCCAGCGTTAGAGGGGGACAGGGAACAGATACGCAGTATTTT	CASVRGGQGTDTQYF
TRBV9	-	TRBD1	TRBJ1-1	TGTGCCAGCAGCGTCGGGACAGCTACTGAAGCTTTCTTT	CASSVGTATEAFF
TRBV2	-	TRBD2	TRBJ2-3	TGTGCCAGCACCCTAGCGGGGGTGACAGATACGCAGTATTTT	CASTLAGVTDTQYF